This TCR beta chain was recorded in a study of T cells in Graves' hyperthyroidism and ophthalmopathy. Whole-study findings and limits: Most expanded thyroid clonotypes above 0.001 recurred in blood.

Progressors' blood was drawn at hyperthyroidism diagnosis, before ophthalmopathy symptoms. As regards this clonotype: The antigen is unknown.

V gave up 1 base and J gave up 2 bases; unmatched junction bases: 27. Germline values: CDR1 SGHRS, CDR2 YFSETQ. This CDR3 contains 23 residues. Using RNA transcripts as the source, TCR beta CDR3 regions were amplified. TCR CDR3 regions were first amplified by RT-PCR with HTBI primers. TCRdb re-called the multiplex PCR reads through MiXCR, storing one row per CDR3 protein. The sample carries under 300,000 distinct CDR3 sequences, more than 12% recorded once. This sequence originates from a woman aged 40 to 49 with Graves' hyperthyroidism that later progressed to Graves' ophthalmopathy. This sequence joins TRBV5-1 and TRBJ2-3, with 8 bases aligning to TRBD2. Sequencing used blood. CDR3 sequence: CASSLIPSGYPFAPGPDTDTQYF. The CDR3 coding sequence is TGCGCCAGCAGCTTGATCCCTAGCGGGTACCCATTTGCACCCGGCCCCGACACAGATACGCAGTATTTT.